This entry concerns a single T cell receptor beta chain. Its antigen is unidentified. Sequencing was performed with immunoSEQ multiplex PCR; in TCRdb, only in-frame clones are kept and a portion is missing. The sample lists 150,000 to 200,000 clones; 90% to 95% were seen once. This entry is derived from a study of T cell responses to AZD1222 COVID-19 vaccine. Findings of the study overall: Most donors were white British, females outnumbered males, and clonal diversity was possibly underestimated.

Germline lookup yields CDR1 MDHEN and CDR2 SYDVKM. Trimming cost V 3 bases and J 8 bases, with 13 bases left between them. CDR3 length: 13 residues. The TCR was taken from an adult who received the AZD1222 COVID-19 vaccine. Sequences were derived from peripheral blood, sampled 28 days after the second AZD1222 dose. The rearrangement joins TRBV28 to TRBJ1-2; D not certain. This CDR3 reads CASSFRPQLGYTF. CDR3 bases: TGTGCCAGCAGTTTTAGACCCCAACTCGGCTACACCTTC.